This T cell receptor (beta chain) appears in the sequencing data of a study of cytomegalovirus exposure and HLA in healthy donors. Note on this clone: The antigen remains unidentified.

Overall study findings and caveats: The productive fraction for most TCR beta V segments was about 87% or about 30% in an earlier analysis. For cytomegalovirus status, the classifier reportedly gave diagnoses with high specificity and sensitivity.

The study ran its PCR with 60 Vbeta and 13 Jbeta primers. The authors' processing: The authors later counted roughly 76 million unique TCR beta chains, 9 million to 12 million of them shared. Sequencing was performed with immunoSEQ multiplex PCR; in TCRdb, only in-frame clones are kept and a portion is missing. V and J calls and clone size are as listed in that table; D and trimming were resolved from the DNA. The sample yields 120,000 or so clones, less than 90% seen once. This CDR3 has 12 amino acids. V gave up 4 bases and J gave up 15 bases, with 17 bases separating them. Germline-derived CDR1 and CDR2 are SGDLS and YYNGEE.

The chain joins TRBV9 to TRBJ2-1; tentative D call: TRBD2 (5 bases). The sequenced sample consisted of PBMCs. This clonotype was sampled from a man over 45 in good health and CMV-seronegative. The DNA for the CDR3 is TGTGCCAGCAGCCTTGCCGGGCCGACTATGTTCTTC. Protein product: CASSLAGPTMFF.